Following are 25 T cell receptor beta chains from one sample sequenced in a study of blood T cell repertoires in COVID-19. Sequenced by immunoSEQ multiplex PCR; TCRdb stores in-frame clones only, minus some. The table has approximately 490,000 clones, roughly 87% seen once. The sample was PBMCs or T cells enriched from blood (not recorded which). The receptor source for this set is a woman aged 18-35 years who had recovered from COVID-19.

This rearrangement joins TRBV20-1 to TRBJ1-5, with TRBD1 matching 7 bases. V lost 3 bases and J lost 5; bases outside the gene matches: 10. Germline CDR1 reads DFQATT; CDR2 reads SNEGSKA (reference sequence). This CDR3 contains 15 residues. CDR3 residues: CSASPAQGGHQPQHF. The CDR3 DNA follows: TGCAGTGCTAGTCCCGCCCAGGGGGGTCATCAGCCCCAGCATTTT.

The chain links TRBV7-2 to TRBJ1-1; no firm D call. Germline loops: CDR1 SGHTA, CDR2 FQGNSA. The CDR3 runs 13 residues. V was cut by 1 base and J by 10 bases, with 13 bases left in between. The CDR3, as DNA: TGTGCCAGCAGCTTAGGCGGCCCGGCACTAGCTTTCTTT. Translated: CASSLGGPALAFF.

This chain joins TRBV29-1 and TRBJ2-2; D unresolved. The CDR3 has 11 amino acids. Trimming shortened V by 2 bases and J by 7 bases, and 5 bases separated the two germline ends. Per the germline V gene, CDR1 is SQVTM and CDR2 is ANQGSEA. The CDR3 protein is CSVELRGELFF. The CDR3 nucleotides are TGCAGCGTTGAACTCCGCGGGGAGCTGTTTTTT.

The gene calls are TRBV3-1 (or the pseudogene TRBV3-2) and TRBJ1-4; the D is unclear. Per germline, CDR1 LGHDT and CDR2 YNNKEL (reference sequence). Trimming left V 4 bases short and J 2 bases short, with 11 bases between. This CDR3 has 15 amino acids. CDR3 bases: TGTGCCAGCAGCCCCCCGGGAAGGACTAATGAAAAACTGTTTTTT. Protein: CASSPPGRTNEKLFF.

The rearrangement uses TRBV28 and TRBJ2-1; 7 bases match TRBD1. The CDR3 runs 12 residues. Unmatched junction bases numbered 0, after V lost 6 bases and J lost 4 bases. Looked up from germline, CDR1 is MDHEN and CDR2 is SYDVKM. CDR3 sequence (DNA): TGTGCCAGCAGGGGACAGTACAATGAGCAGTTCTTC. Its translation: CASRGQYNEQFF.

This sequence joins TRBV30 and TRBJ1-2, with TRBD1 matching 7 bases. The CDR3 length is 14 residues. The germline V gene has CDR1 GTSNPN and CDR2 SVGIG (reference sequence). Trimming took 1 base from V and 5 from J; bases not matched to a gene: 7. The CDR3 reads CAWSGAGGTYGYTF. In DNA form, the CDR3 reads TGTGCCTGGAGTGGGGCAGGGGGTACTTATGGCTACACCTTC.

The chain has TRBV4-1 and TRBJ2-1; 7 bases line up with TRBD1. CDR1 and CDR2 (germline): MGHRA, YSYEKL. The V gene end was trimmed by 3 bases and the J gene end by 7 bases; junction bases not matched to a gene: 9. The CDR3 covers 15 residues. The CDR3 here is CASSQGRSRGNEQFF. CDR3 DNA: TGCGCCAGCAGCCAGGGTCGATCCAGGGGGAATGAGCAGTTCTTC.

V is TRBV20-1 and J is TRBJ1-5; 7 nucleotides match TRBD1. V was pared by 3 bases and J by 0 bases, with 11 bases of the junction left unmatched. The CDR3 contains 17 residues. Germline V gene sequence: CDR1 DFQATT, CDR2 SNEGSKA (reference sequence). In DNA, the CDR3 is TGCAGTGCTAGTCCCCAACGGGACAGCGTTAGCAATCAGCCCCAGCATTTT. Translating it yields CSASPQRDSVSNQPQHF.

The chain employs TRBV3-1 (or the pseudogene TRBV3-2) and TRBJ1-2, with TRBD1 matching 9 bases. The CDR3 is made up of 20 amino acids. V lost 0 bases and J lost 3; bases outside the gene matches: 17. CDR1 and CDR2 (germline): LGHDT, YNNKEL (reference sequence). The CDR3 spells CASSQEGAGTGFIGDYGYTF. CDR3 sequence (DNA): TGTGCCAGCAGCCAAGAGGGGGCCGGGACAGGGTTTATTGGCGACTATGGCTACACCTTC.

This rearrangement joins TRBV10-1 to TRBJ2-7; possibly TRBD2 for D (5 bases). Trimming took 0 bases from V and 9 from J, leaving 12 bases between them. CDR1 is WNHNN and CDR2 is SYGVQD in the germline V gene (reference sequence). This CDR3 is built from 13 residues. CDR3 sequence: CASSESTGVGQYF. In DNA form, the CDR3 reads TGCGCCAGCAGTGAGTCTACCGGGGTAGGGCAGTACTTC.

This sequence joins TRBV6-5 and TRBJ1-5; D gene uncertain. Trimming left V 4 bases short and J 9 bases short, with 13 bases between. Germline values: CDR1 MNHEY, CDR2 SVGAGI. The CDR3 has 13 amino acids. The DNA for the CDR3 is TGTGCCAGCAGTTTCGACTCCTCTAGGCCCCAGCATTTT. It yields the protein CASSFDSSRPQHF.

This chain connects TRBV3-1 (or the pseudogene TRBV3-2) to TRBJ2-7; D is perhaps TRBD1 (6 bases). Per germline, CDR1 LGHDT and CDR2 YNNKEL (reference sequence). V was cut by 6 bases and J by 5 bases, with 17 bases left in between. CDR3 length: 14 amino acids. The DNA of the CDR3 is TGTGCCAGCAGGGACATCACAGGGAACCACGAGCAGTACTTC. Protein sequence: CASRDITGNHEQYF.

The chain recombines TRBV3-1 (or the pseudogene TRBV3-2) with TRBJ1-2, with D unresolved. Trimming stripped 0 bases from V and 2 bases from J, with 10 bases between. The germline V gene has CDR1 LGHDT and CDR2 YNNKEL (reference sequence). The CDR3 length is 15 residues. DNA of the CDR3: TGTGCCAGCAGCCAAGATATAAACGGGAACTATGGCTACACCTTC. This sequence encodes CASSQDINGNYGYTF.

This clone was counted once. The rearrangement links TRBV5-1 to TRBJ2-7; TRBD1 is a possible D gene (5 bases). The V and J ends lost 1 base and 7 bases respectively, with 15 bases between them. CDR1 and CDR2 from the germline V gene are SGHRS and YFSETQ. The CDR3 is 14 residues long. The CDR3 DNA reads as TGCGCCAGCAGCTTGTTAGCCAGGGAAGGGGAGCAGTACTTC. It specifies CASSLLAREGEQYF.

This clone was picked up one time. This rearrangement joins TRBV19 to TRBJ1-1; a possible D gene is TRBD1 (6 bases). CDR1 is LNHDA and CDR2 is SQIVND in the germline V gene (reference sequence). Trimming left V 5 bases short and J 7 bases short, with 14 bases between. The CDR3 loop spans 13 amino acids. DNA of the CDR3: TGTGCCAGTAGTCCCCAGGGGAATAGTGAAGCTTTCTTT. This sequence encodes CASSPQGNSEAFF.

To note about this clone: The same CDR3 is also encoded by other DNA sequences in this sample. The J gene is TRBJ1-2, the V gene TRBV28; D is undetermined. This CDR3 comprises 12 residues. Germline loops: CDR1 MDHEN, CDR2 SYDVKM. The ends were cut back, 5 bases at V and 5 bases at J, with 9 bases in the middle. The CDR3 sequence is CASSTTGYGYTF. The CDR3 nucleotides read TGTGCCAGCAGTACGACGGGGTATGGCTACACCTTC.

This chain uses TRBV25-1 with TRBJ1-2; 7 positions match TRBD1. The CDR3 loop spans 14 amino acids. Per germline, CDR1 MGHDK and CDR2 SYGVNS. V was clipped by 1 base and J by 3 bases; unmatched bases: 2. In nucleotides, the CDR3 is TGTGCCAGCAGTGAATTGGGGACAGACTATGGCTACACCTTC. Translated, it gives CASSELGTDYGYTF.

V gene TRBV4-1 combines with J gene TRBJ1-6, with D possibly matching TRBD1 (5 bases). Trimming stripped 4 bases from V and 2 bases from J, with 15 bases between. CDR3 length equals 17 residues. Per germline, CDR1 MGHRA and CDR2 YSYEKL. CDR3 DNA sequence: TGCGCCAGCAGCCTAACAGGTAGTGGGACCTATAATTCACCCCTCCACTTT. This translates into CASSLTGSGTYNSPLHF.

V and J are TRBV10-3 and TRBJ1-6; 8 bases agree with TRBD1. Germline V gene sequence: CDR1 ENHRY, CDR2 SYGVKD. V gave up 3 bases and J gave up 7 bases; unmatched junction bases: 8. The CDR3 length is 16 residues. CDR3 sequence reads: CAISDPQGAANSPLHF. Written as DNA, the CDR3 is TGTGCCATCAGTGACCCTCAGGGGGCGGCCAATTCACCCCTCCACTTT.

The V and J genes are TRBV6-6 and TRBJ1-4; the D is unclear. Trimming stripped 0 bases from V and 8 bases from J, with 4 bases between. Germline V lookup: CDR1 MNHNY, CDR2 SVGAGI (reference sequence). The CDR3 runs 12 residues. Here the CDR3 reads CASSYSQEKLFF. The CDR3 bases are TGTGCCAGCAGTTACTCCCAAGAAAAACTGTTTTTT.

J is TRBJ2-7 and V is TRBV5-1; no clear D gene. V was trimmed by 6 bases and J by 3 bases, leaving 7 bases between them. Germline CDR1 reads SGHRS; CDR2 reads YFSETQ. CDR3 length: 11 amino acids. The CDR3 nucleotides read TGCGCCAGCACCTCGGGCTACGAGCAGTACTTC. Translating it yields CASTSGYEQYF. Full variable domain (outside the CDR3, taken from reference TRBV5-1 and TRBJ2-7): KAGVTQTPRYLIKTRGQQVTLSCSPISGHRSVSWYQQTPGQGLQFLFEYFSETQRNKGNFPGRFSGRQFSNSRSEMNVSTLELGDSALYLCASTSGYEQYFGPGTRLTVT.

The chain combines TRBV5-1 with TRBJ1-2; D is perhaps TRBD1 (5 bases). V dropped 4 bases and J dropped 0 bases, with 13 bases sitting between them. This CDR3 contains 15 residues. The germline V gene has CDR1 SGHRS and CDR2 YFSETQ. The CDR3 is CASSQQEGTNYGYTF. The CDR3 nucleotides are TGCGCCAGCAGCCAACAGGAGGGGACTAACTATGGCTACACCTTC.

The chain carries TRBV14 and TRBJ1-2; D possibly corresponds to TRBD1 (6 bases). V gave up 4 bases and J gave up 4 bases, with 19 bases separating them. The germline CDR1 and CDR2 sequences are SGHDN and FVKESK. This CDR3 contains 16 residues. The CDR3: CASSLTLGLRGYGYTF. The CDR3 DNA sequence: TGTGCCAGCAGCCTCACCTTAGGGCTCAGGGGCTATGGCTACACCTTC.

This clone was seen a few times. The chain combines TRBV5-4 with TRBJ1-6; D perhaps matches TRBD1 (6 bases). Germline-derived CDR1 and CDR2 are SGHNT and YYREEE (reference sequence). The CDR3 extends over 13 amino acids. V shed 5 bases and J shed 10 bases, with 13 bases lying between them. CDR3 region: CASRGASGSPLHF. Here the CDR3 DNA reads TGTGCCAGCAGGGGGGCCTCCGGGTCACCCCTCCACTTT.

V usage is TRBV5-4 and J usage is TRBJ2-3; 7 nucleotides agree with TRBD1. V lost 4 bases and J lost 1; bases outside the gene matches: 9. This CDR3 contains 16 residues. In germline, CDR1 is SGHNT, CDR2 YYREEE (reference sequence). DNA for the CDR3: TGTGCCAGCAGCCCGGCCCGGGACAGACGCACAGATACGCAGTATTTT. As protein: CASSPARDRRTDTQYF.